These 11 T cell receptor beta chains share one sample of origin, sequenced in a study of T cells and copy number aberrations in small-cell lung cancer. Sequenced by immunoSEQ multiplex PCR; TCRdb stores in-frame clones only, minus some. This table holds 9,000 to 10,000 clones, about 80% found once. The sequencing input was normal tissue next to the tumor. The receptors here all came from a man aged 55 to 70 with small cell lung cancer.

This clone was counted only a few times. The chain employs TRBV5-4 and TRBJ2-1, with a tentative D call TRBD1 (5 bases). This CDR3 spans 18 amino acids. V shed 3 bases and J shed 0 bases, with 19 bases lying between them. In germline, CDR1 is SGHNT, CDR2 YYREEE (reference sequence). DNA for the CDR3: TGTGCCAGCAGCTCCCCCGAGGACAACCCTTTCTCCTACAATGAGCAGTTCTTC. As protein: CASSSPEDNPFSYNEQFF.

The V gene is TRBV15, the J gene TRBJ2-5, with a tentative D call TRBD2 (5 bases). The CDR3 has 15 amino acids. Germline CDR1 and CDR2: LNHNV and YYDKDF (reference sequence). Trimming stripped 0 bases from V and 5 bases from J, with 13 bases between. DNA of the CDR3: TGTGCCACCAGCAGAGAGGACTTACGAGGCGAGACCCAGTACTTC. This encodes CATSREDLRGETQYF.

V and J are TRBV19 and TRBJ1-5; 7 nucleotides align to TRBD1. V dropped 10 bases and J dropped 2; count of bases not matched to a gene: 2. Germline V gene lookup returns CDR1 LNHDA and CDR2 SQIVND (reference sequence). The CDR3 has 12 residues. The CDR3, as DNA: TGTGCCACTGGACAGGGCAATCAGCCCCAGCATTTT. Its translation: CATGQGNQPQHF.

The V gene is TRBV4-2, the J gene TRBJ2-5, with TRBD2 matching over 10 bases. Germline-derived CDR1 and CDR2 are LGHNA and YNFKEQ. The CDR3 is 17 residues long. The V gene end was trimmed by 1 base and the J gene end by 4 bases; junction bases not matched to a gene: 9. CDR3: CASSQVAASGGGETQYF. The CDR3, as DNA: TGTGCCAGCAGCCAAGTGGCGGCTAGCGGGGGAGGAGAGACCCAGTACTTC.

The rearrangement links TRBV7-2 to TRBJ2-5, with no clear D. The germline V gene encodes CDR1 SGHTA and CDR2 FQGNSA. The CDR3 is 14 amino acids. V gave up 3 bases and J gave up 5 bases, with 13 bases separating them. CDR3 region: CASSLSAAQETQYF. The CDR3 DNA follows: TGTGCCAGCAGCTTGTCGGCGGCCCAGGAGACCCAGTACTTC.

CDR3 loop: CASSGPTGTDTQYF. CDR3 in DNA: TGTGCCAGCAGTGGACCAACAGGCACAGATACGCAGTATTTT. V and J are TRBV6-1 and TRBJ2-3; D is uncertain. Trimming removed 4 bases at V and 1 base at J, with 9 bases between. CDR1 MNHNS and CDR2 SASEGT come from the germline V gene. The CDR3 runs to 14 residues.

This clone was seen only once. The chain combines TRBV11-2 with TRBJ2-2; D is possibly TRBD2 (5 bases). The germline gives CDR1 SGHAT, CDR2 FQNNGV. The V end was cut by 5 bases, the J end by 6 bases, with 7 bases between. The CDR3 extends over 12 amino acids. In DNA form, the CDR3 reads TGTGCCAGCAGCGCCGGGGCCGGGGAGCTGTTTTTT. It yields the protein CASSAGAGELFF.

In its sample, this clone was seen once. The chain carries TRBV4-1 and TRBJ2-3, with D perhaps matching TRBD1 (6 bases). The CDR3 is 14 amino acids. Per the germline V gene, CDR1 is MGHRA and CDR2 is YSYEKL. Trimming took off 5 bases at V and 3 bases at J, with 12 bases between the two ends. The DNA for the CDR3 is TGCGCCAGCAGCTTTGACAGGATGACAGATACGCAGTATTTT. This encodes CASSFDRMTDTQYF.

The chain is built from TRBV7-9 and TRBJ2-1; D unresolved. Germline CDR1 SEHNR, CDR2 FQNEAQ (reference sequence). This CDR3 spans 12 amino acids. The V gene lost 5 bases and the J gene lost 7 bases, with 9 bases spanning the gap. The CDR3 DNA follows: TGTGCCAGCAGCGCGCTTAAGAATGAGCAGTTCTTC. It translates to CASSALKNEQFF.

V usage is TRBV7-9 and J usage is TRBJ2-1; the D is unclear. CDR3 length equals 14 residues. Germline values: CDR1 SEHNR, CDR2 FQNEAQ (reference sequence). The V end lost 5 bases, the J end lost 6 bases, and 14 bases lay between the germline ends. CDR3 in DNA: TGTGCCAGCAGCCGCGCGAACGCACTCAATGAGCAGTTCTTC. Protein: CASSRANALNEQFF.

This clone has just a few counts. This rearrangement joins TRBV6-1 to TRBJ1-2, with D perhaps TRBD1 (5 bases). The ends were cut back, 2 bases at V and 4 bases at J, with 11 bases in the middle. Germline V CDR1 and CDR2: MNHNS, SASEGT. The CDR3 length is 14 residues. The CDR3 loop reads CASSEMTVAYGYTF. CDR3 sequence (DNA): TGTGCCAGCAGTGAAATGACAGTCGCCTATGGCTACACCTTC.